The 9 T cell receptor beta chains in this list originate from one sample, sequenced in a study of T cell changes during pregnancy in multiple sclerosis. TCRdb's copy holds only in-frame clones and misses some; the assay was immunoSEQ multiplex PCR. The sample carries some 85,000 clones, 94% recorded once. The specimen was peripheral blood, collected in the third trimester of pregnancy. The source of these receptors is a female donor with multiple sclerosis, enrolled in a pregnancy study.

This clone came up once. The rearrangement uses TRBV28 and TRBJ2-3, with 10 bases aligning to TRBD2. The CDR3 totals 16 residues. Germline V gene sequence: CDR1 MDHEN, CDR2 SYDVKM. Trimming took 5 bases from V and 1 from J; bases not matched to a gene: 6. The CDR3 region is CASSASGRGGTDTQYF. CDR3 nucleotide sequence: TGTGCCAGCAGTGCAAGCGGGAGGGGGGGCACAGATACGCAGTATTTT. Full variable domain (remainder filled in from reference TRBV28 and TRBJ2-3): DVKVTQSSRYLVKRTGEKVFLECVQDMDHENMFWYRQDPGLGLRLIYFSYDVKMKEKGDIPEGYSVSREKKERFSLILESASTNQTSMYLCASSASGRGGTDTQYFGPGTRLTVL.

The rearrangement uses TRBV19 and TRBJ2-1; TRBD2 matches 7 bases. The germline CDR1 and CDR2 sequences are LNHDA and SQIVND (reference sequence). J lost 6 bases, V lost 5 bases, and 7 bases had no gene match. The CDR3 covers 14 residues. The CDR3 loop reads CASSHSAGLNEQFF. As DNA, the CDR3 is TGTGCCAGTAGTCATTCAGCGGGGCTCAATGAGCAGTTCTTC.

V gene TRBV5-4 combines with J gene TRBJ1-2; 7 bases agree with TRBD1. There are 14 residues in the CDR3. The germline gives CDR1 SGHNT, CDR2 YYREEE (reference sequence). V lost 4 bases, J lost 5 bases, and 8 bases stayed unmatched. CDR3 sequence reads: CASSRTGAGYGYTF. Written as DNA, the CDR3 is TGTGCCAGCAGCCGAACAGGGGCAGGGTATGGCTACACCTTC.

CDR3 amino acids: CASSLGIVGTRSPYEQYF. CDR3 nucleotide sequence: TGTGCCAGCAGCTTAGGTATTGTCGGGACTAGGTCCCCCTACGAGCAGTACTTC. The genes are TRBV13 and TRBJ2-7, with TRBD2 identical over 8 bases. Per the germline V gene, CDR1 is PRHDT and CDR2 is FYEKMQ (reference sequence). The trim removed 0 bases at V and 2 bases at J, leaving 12 bases unmatched. This CDR3 contains 18 residues.

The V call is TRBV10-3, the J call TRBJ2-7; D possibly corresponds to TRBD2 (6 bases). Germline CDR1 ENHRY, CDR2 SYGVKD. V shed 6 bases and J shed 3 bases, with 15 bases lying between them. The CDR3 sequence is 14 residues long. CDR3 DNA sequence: TGTGCCATCAGCTTTGGGGAGGCCGGCTACGAGCAGTACTTC. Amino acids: CAISFGEAGYEQYF.

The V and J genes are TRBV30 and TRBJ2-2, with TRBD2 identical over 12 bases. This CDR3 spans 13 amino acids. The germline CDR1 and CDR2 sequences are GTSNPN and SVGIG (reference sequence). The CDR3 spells CASGTSGWGELFF. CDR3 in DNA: TGTGCTTCCGGGACTAGCGGGTGGGGGGAGCTGTTTTTT.

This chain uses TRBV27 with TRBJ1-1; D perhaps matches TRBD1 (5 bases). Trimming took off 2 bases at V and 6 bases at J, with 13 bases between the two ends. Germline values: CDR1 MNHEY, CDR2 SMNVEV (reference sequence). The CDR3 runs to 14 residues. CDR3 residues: CASSLGEGSAEAFF. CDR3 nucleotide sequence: TGTGCCAGCAGTTTAGGGGAGGGGAGTGCTGAAGCTTTCTTT.

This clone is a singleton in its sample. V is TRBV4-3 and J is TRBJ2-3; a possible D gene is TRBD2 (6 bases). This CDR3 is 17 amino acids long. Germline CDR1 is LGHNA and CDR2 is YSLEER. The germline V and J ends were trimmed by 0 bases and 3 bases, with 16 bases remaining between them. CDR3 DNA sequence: TGCGCCAGCAGCCAAGAGGCGTGGCGGGGTAGAACAGATACGCAGTATTTT. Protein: CASSQEAWRGRTDTQYF.

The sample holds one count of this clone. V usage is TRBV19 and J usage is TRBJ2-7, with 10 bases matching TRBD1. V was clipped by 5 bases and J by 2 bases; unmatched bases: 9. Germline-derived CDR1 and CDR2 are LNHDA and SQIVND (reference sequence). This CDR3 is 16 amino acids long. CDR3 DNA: TGTGCCAGTAGTCGCCTACCGGGACAGGGGACCTACGAGCAGTACTTC. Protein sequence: CASSRLPGQGTYEQYF.